Listed below are T cell receptor beta chains from one sample, sequenced in a study of blood T cell repertoires in COVID-19. Clones were sequenced by immunoSEQ multiplex PCR, and TCRdb holds only the in-frame ones, with some missing. The repertoire holds just over 300,000 clones, with about 91% as singletons. The sequencing input was PBMCs or T cells enriched from blood (not recorded which). The receptors come from a woman younger than 35 who had recovered from COVID-19. Each CDR3 is given with its conserved first and last residue. Fields, in order: J gene, clone size, D gene, V gene, CDR3 DNA, CDR3 protein. The D gene is left open where the match is weak. Only part of the rows carry a size: once, few, many, or a class if the clone is expanded.

j_call: TRBJ2-1; clone_size: -; d_call: -; v_call: TRBV11-2; cdr3_nt: TGTGCCAGCAGCTTTCGGGTTACCTACAATGAGCAGTTCTTC; cdr3_aa: CASSFRVTYNEQFF
j_call: TRBJ1-2; clone_size: -; d_call: -; v_call: TRBV11-2; cdr3_nt: TGTGCCAGCAGCGCACAAACAGAGGGCTATGGCTACACCTTC; cdr3_aa: CASSAQTEGYGYTF
j_call: TRBJ2-7; clone_size: few; d_call: -; v_call: TRBV11-2; cdr3_nt: TGTGCCAGCAGCTCGACGGGGGTAGCCATACGGCCCCGGCGTTGGTACTTC; cdr3_aa: CASSSTGVAIRPRRWYF
j_call: TRBJ1-5; clone_size: -; d_call: -; v_call: TRBV7-2; cdr3_nt: TGTGCCAGCAGGGGGGGGTCCCCCAATCAGCCCCAGCATTTT; cdr3_aa: CASRGGSPNQPQHF
j_call: TRBJ1-2; clone_size: -; d_call: -; v_call: TRBV7-8; cdr3_nt: TGTGCCAGCAGCTTAGATACGGGAAACTATGGCTACACCTTC; cdr3_aa: CASSLDTGNYGYTF
j_call: TRBJ1-5; clone_size: -; d_call: TRBD1; v_call: TRBV6-2/TRBV6-3; cdr3_nt: TGTGCCAGCAGTAACAGACAGGGGTCAAATCAGCCCCAGCATTTT; cdr3_aa: CASSNRQGSNQPQHF
j_call: TRBJ1-1; clone_size: -; d_call: -; v_call: TRBV7-6; cdr3_nt: TGTGCCAGCAGCTTAGATGGGGCGATGAACACTGAAGCTTTCTTT; cdr3_aa: CASSLDGAMNTEAFF
j_call: TRBJ2-7; clone_size: -; d_call: -; v_call: TRBV28; cdr3_nt: TGTGCCAGCAGGCAGGGGGGATCCTACGAGCAGTACTTC; cdr3_aa: CASRQGGSYEQYF
j_call: TRBJ2-5; clone_size: -; d_call: TRBD1; v_call: TRBV24-1; cdr3_nt: TGTGCCACCAGTGACCCTTACAGGGGTCGAGAGACCCAGTACTTC; cdr3_aa: CATSDPYRGRETQYF
j_call: TRBJ2-7; clone_size: -; d_call: -; v_call: TRBV7-6; cdr3_nt: TGTGCCAGCAGCATACAGGCCAACGAGCAGTACTTC; cdr3_aa: CASSIQANEQYF
j_call: TRBJ1-5; clone_size: medium-sized; d_call: TRBD1; v_call: TRBV2; cdr3_nt: TGTGCCAGCAGCGAAGGGGGCCCTAATCAGCCCCAGCATTTT; cdr3_aa: CASSEGGPNQPQHF
j_call: TRBJ1-1; clone_size: -; d_call: TRBD1; v_call: TRBV27; cdr3_nt: TGTGCCAGCAGCATCGCGGGACAGAACATGAACACTGAAGCTTTCTTT; cdr3_aa: CASSIAGQNMNTEAFF
j_call: TRBJ1-2; clone_size: -; d_call: -; v_call: TRBV11-2; cdr3_nt: TGTGCCAGCAGCTTAGATATGGGAGTCACTAACTATGGCTACACCTTC; cdr3_aa: CASSLDMGVTNYGYTF
j_call: TRBJ1-1; clone_size: -; d_call: -; v_call: TRBV12-3/TRBV12-4; cdr3_nt: TGTGCCAGCAGTTTAGCTATTAGAGCAGGGGCTTTCTTT; cdr3_aa: CASSLAIRAGAFF
j_call: TRBJ1-2; clone_size: -; d_call: -; v_call: TRBV18; cdr3_nt: TGTGCCAGCTCACCCGAAGGCGGGGGCACAAAGGGCTACACCTTC; cdr3_aa: CASSPEGGGTKGYTF
j_call: TRBJ2-7; clone_size: -; d_call: TRBD1; v_call: TRBV18; cdr3_nt: TGTGCCAGCTCACCGGGCTCTAACAGGGGGATATTCGAGCAGTACTTC; cdr3_aa: CASSPGSNRGIFEQYF
j_call: TRBJ2-3; clone_size: -; d_call: -; v_call: TRBV7-3; cdr3_nt: TGTGCCAGCAGCCCCGGGACTAGCACAGATACGCAGTATTTT; cdr3_aa: CASSPGTSTDTQYF
j_call: TRBJ1-1; clone_size: -; d_call: -; v_call: TRBV19; cdr3_nt: TGTGCCAGTAGTACGACAGCTAACACTGAAGCTTTCTTT; cdr3_aa: CASSTTANTEAFF
j_call: TRBJ1-1; clone_size: -; d_call: -; v_call: TRBV9; cdr3_nt: TGTGCCAGCAGCGTAGGCGCTCTCGGGAACACTGAAGCTTTCTTT; cdr3_aa: CASSVGALGNTEAFF
j_call: TRBJ2-2; clone_size: -; d_call: TRBD1; v_call: TRBV18; cdr3_nt: TGTGCCAGCTCACTACGACAGGGTGAGGGGACCGGGGAGCTGTTTTTT; cdr3_aa: CASSLRQGEGTGELFF
j_call: TRBJ1-5; clone_size: -; d_call: -; v_call: TRBV21-1; cdr3_nt: TGTGCCAGCAGCAAAAACAGTAATAGCAATCAGCCCCAGCATTTT; cdr3_aa: CASSKNSNSNQPQHF
j_call: TRBJ1-5; clone_size: -; d_call: -; v_call: TRBV3-1/TRBV3-2; cdr3_nt: TGTGCCAGCAGCCACAGACAGGGCAATCAGCCCCAGCATTTT; cdr3_aa: CASSHRQGNQPQHF
j_call: TRBJ2-7; clone_size: -; d_call: -; v_call: TRBV18; cdr3_nt: TGTGCCAGCTCACCTTCTGGCGCGGCGGATGGACAGACCTTC; cdr3_aa: CASSPSGAADGQTF
j_call: TRBJ1-1; clone_size: -; d_call: -; v_call: TRBV6-5; cdr3_nt: TGTGCCAGCTGGGGTTTTTTGGGGAGGGAAACTGAAGCTTTCTTT; cdr3_aa: CASWGFLGRETEAFF
j_call: TRBJ1-4; clone_size: -; d_call: -; v_call: TRBV2; cdr3_nt: TGTGCCAGCAGTGAAGCGATCGGGGAGAATGAAAAACTGTTTTTT; cdr3_aa: CASSEAIGENEKLFF
j_call: TRBJ2-7; clone_size: -; d_call: -; v_call: TRBV29-1; cdr3_nt: TGCAGCGTTGGGGAGCCCCTTACCTCCTACGAGCAGTACTTC; cdr3_aa: CSVGEPLTSYEQYF
j_call: TRBJ2-4; clone_size: -; d_call: -; v_call: TRBV29-1; cdr3_nt: TGCAGCGTTGTAGCGGAGAGGGTGGCCATTCAGTACTTC; cdr3_aa: CSVVAERVAIQYF
j_call: TRBJ2-7; clone_size: -; d_call: -; v_call: TRBV12-3/TRBV12-4; cdr3_nt: TGTGCCAGCAGTGTGCAACAGGATCGCGAGCAGTACTTC; cdr3_aa: CASSVQQDREQYF
j_call: TRBJ2-7; clone_size: medium-sized; d_call: -; v_call: TRBV24-1; cdr3_nt: TGTGCCACCAGTGATTCGCCCCTCAGTATAGGGGCCTACGAGCAGTACTTC; cdr3_aa: CATSDSPLSIGAYEQYF
j_call: TRBJ2-3; clone_size: -; d_call: -; v_call: TRBV2; cdr3_nt: TGTGCCAGCAGGGGACTACGGACAGGCACAGATACGCAGTATTTT; cdr3_aa: CASRGLRTGTDTQYF
j_call: TRBJ1-1; clone_size: -; d_call: -; v_call: TRBV5-1; cdr3_nt: TGCGCCAGCAGCTTGGTGCAGGGCCCAGTGGACACTGAAGCTTTCTTT; cdr3_aa: CASSLVQGPVDTEAFF
j_call: TRBJ1-1; clone_size: -; d_call: -; v_call: TRBV19; cdr3_nt: TGTGCCAGCTCCGGGGGGATCCTGAACACTGAAGCTTTCTTT; cdr3_aa: CASSGGILNTEAFF
j_call: TRBJ1-4; clone_size: -; d_call: -; v_call: TRBV18; cdr3_nt: TGTGCCAGCTCAGGGCAGGGGCCCTTCGGTGAAAAACTGTTTTTT; cdr3_aa: CASSGQGPFGEKLFF